These T cell receptor beta chains were read from a single sample in a study of blood T cells in healthy people across ages. TCRdb re-called the 5' RACE reads through MiXCR, storing one row per CDR3 protein. The data hold around 1.1 million distinct CDR3 sequences, with around two fifths observed a single time. Material for sequencing was blood. All receptors derive from a young man in good health. Each CDR3 is given with its conserved first and last residue. The order of the fields is clone size, V gene, CDR3 length, J gene, D gene, CDR3 protein, CDR3 DNA. A D gene is named only where the DNA matches it firmly. The size of a clone is reported for some rows only, either as once, few or many, or as a class for expanded clones.

clone_size: .
v_call: TRBV7-2
cdr3_length: 13
j_call: TRBJ2-7
d_call: .
cdr3_aa: CASSYQPDYEQYF
cdr3_nt: TGTGCCAGCAGCTACCAACCCGACTACGAGCAGTACTTC

clone_size: few
v_call: TRBV20-1
cdr3_length: 11
j_call: TRBJ1-1
d_call: .
cdr3_aa: CSTYLNTEAFF
cdr3_nt: TGCAGTACTTACTTGAACACTGAAGCTTTCTTT

clone_size: .
v_call: TRBV25-1
cdr3_length: 12
j_call: TRBJ2-2
d_call: .
cdr3_aa: CASTGITGELFF
cdr3_nt: TGTGCCAGCACAGGGATCACCGGGGAGCTGTTTTTT

clone_size: .
v_call: TRBV11-2
cdr3_length: 15
j_call: TRBJ2-3
d_call: TRBD2
cdr3_aa: CASSGTSGGIDTQYF
cdr3_nt: TGTGCCAGCAGCGGTACTAGCGGGGGGATAGATACGCAGTATTTT

clone_size: .
v_call: TRBV12-3/TRBV12-4
cdr3_length: 14
j_call: TRBJ1-4
d_call: .
cdr3_aa: CASSSPGANEKLFF
cdr3_nt: TGTGCCAGCAGTTCTCCCGGGGCGAATGAAAAACTGTTTTTT

clone_size: few
v_call: TRBV15
cdr3_length: 13
j_call: TRBJ1-2
d_call: .
cdr3_aa: CATSAGGDYGYTF
cdr3_nt: TGTGCCACCAGCGCGGGGGGGGACTATGGCTACACCTTC

clone_size: .
v_call: TRBV7-2
cdr3_length: 14
j_call: TRBJ1-2
d_call: .
cdr3_aa: CASSLAAGPYGYTF
cdr3_nt: TGTGCCAGCAGCTTAGCCGCAGGCCCCTATGGCTACACCTTC

clone_size: .
v_call: TRBV6-5
cdr3_length: 15
j_call: TRBJ1-2
d_call: TRBD1
cdr3_aa: CASSYSRDRAWGYTF
cdr3_nt: TGTGCCAGCAGTTACTCCCGGGACAGGGCATGGGGCTACACCTTC

clone_size: many
v_call: TRBV10-3
cdr3_length: 14
j_call: TRBJ2-1
d_call: .
cdr3_aa: CAITERGELTEQFF
cdr3_nt: TGTGCCATCACTGAAAGGGGGGAATTGACTGAGCAGTTCTTC

clone_size: .
v_call: TRBV3-1
cdr3_length: 14
j_call: TRBJ1-5
d_call: .
cdr3_aa: CASSQAGFDQPQHF
cdr3_nt: TGTGCCAGCAGCCAAGCAGGGTTCGATCAGCCCCAGCATTTT

clone_size: many
v_call: TRBV12-3/TRBV12-4
cdr3_length: 14
j_call: TRBJ2-3
d_call: .
cdr3_aa: CASSLTSPTDTQYF
cdr3_nt: TGTGCCAGCAGTTTAACTAGCCCCACAGATACGCAGTATTTT

clone_size: .
v_call: TRBV10-3
cdr3_length: 16
j_call: TRBJ1-5
d_call: .
cdr3_aa: CAISESTARDGQPQHF
cdr3_nt: TGTGCCATCAGTGAGTCGACGGCGAGGGATGGACAGCCCCAGCATTTT

clone_size: few
v_call: TRBV27
cdr3_length: 16
j_call: TRBJ2-7
d_call: TRBD1
cdr3_aa: CASSFGGGTGGYEQYF
cdr3_nt: TGTGCCAGCAGCTTTGGAGGGGGGACAGGGGGCTACGAGCAGTACTTC

clone_size: once
v_call: TRBV7-9
cdr3_length: 14
j_call: TRBJ2-7
d_call: TRBD1
cdr3_aa: CASSPDGQGFEQYF
cdr3_nt: TGTGCCAGCAGCCCAGATGGACAGGGGTTTGAGCAGTACTTC

clone_size: .
v_call: TRBV6-2/TRBV6-3
cdr3_length: 12
j_call: TRBJ2-3
d_call: .
cdr3_aa: CASRDMTDTQYF
cdr3_nt: TGTGCCAGCAGGGACATGACAGATACGCAGTATTTT

clone_size: .
v_call: TRBV11-2
cdr3_length: 19
j_call: TRBJ2-3
d_call: TRBD2
cdr3_aa: CASSLDRASGGLPTDTQYF
cdr3_nt: TGTGCCAGCAGCTTAGATCGGGCTAGCGGGGGACTACCGACAGATACGCAGTATTTT

clone_size: .
v_call: TRBV2
cdr3_length: 15
j_call: TRBJ1-5
d_call: .
cdr3_aa: CASSDRQNSNQPQHF
cdr3_nt: TGTGCCAGCAGTGATAGGCAGAATAGCAATCAGCCCCAGCATTTT

clone_size: many
v_call: TRBV12-3/TRBV12-4
cdr3_length: 16
j_call: TRBJ1-1
d_call: .
cdr3_aa: CASSLAERAVGTEAFF
cdr3_nt: TGTGCCAGCAGTTTAGCCGAGCGTGCGGTTGGCACTGAAGCTTTCTTT

clone_size: few
v_call: TRBV2
cdr3_length: 15
j_call: TRBJ1-1
d_call: TRBD1
cdr3_aa: CASSDWTGGNTEAFF
cdr3_nt: TGTGCCAGCAGTGATTGGACAGGGGGGAACACTGAAGCTTTCTTT

clone_size: .
v_call: TRBV12-3/TRBV12-4
cdr3_length: 15
j_call: TRBJ2-5
d_call: .
cdr3_aa: CASSLDRALQETQYF
cdr3_nt: TGTGCCAGCAGTTTAGACAGGGCACTACAAGAGACCCAGTACTTC

clone_size: few
v_call: TRBV20-1
cdr3_length: 14
j_call: TRBJ2-7
d_call: TRBD2
cdr3_aa: CSARLAGSYNEQYF
cdr3_nt: TGCAGTGCTAGACTAGCGGGGTCCTACAATGAGCAGTACTTC

clone_size: .
v_call: TRBV6-2/TRBV6-3
cdr3_length: 15
j_call: TRBJ1-5
d_call: .
cdr3_aa: CASGSTKISNQPQHF
cdr3_nt: TGTGCCAGCGGGTCGACGAAGATTAGCAATCAGCCCCAGCATTTT

clone_size: .
v_call: TRBV20-1
cdr3_length: 15
j_call: TRBJ2-7
d_call: TRBD1
cdr3_aa: CSARDSGQGSYEQYF
cdr3_nt: TGCAGTGCTAGAGATTCGGGACAGGGTTCCTACGAGCAGTACTTC

clone_size: .
v_call: TRBV27
cdr3_length: 14
j_call: TRBJ2-7
d_call: .
cdr3_aa: CASSDNPVYYEQYF
cdr3_nt: TGTGCCAGCAGCGACAACCCCGTTTACTACGAGCAGTACTTC

clone_size: .
v_call: TRBV5-1
cdr3_length: 15
j_call: TRBJ2-1
d_call: .
cdr3_aa: CASSNNRVGGNEQFF
cdr3_nt: TGCGCCAGCAGCAACAACAGGGTGGGTGGCAATGAGCAGTTCTTC

clone_size: .
v_call: TRBV20-1
cdr3_length: 15
j_call: TRBJ1-2
d_call: .
cdr3_aa: CSAREQSSMYYGYTF
cdr3_nt: TGCAGTGCTAGAGAACAGTCCTCAATGTACTATGGCTACACCTTC

clone_size: .
v_call: TRBV20-1
cdr3_length: 14
j_call: TRBJ1-5
d_call: .
cdr3_aa: CSAGDQGVNQPQHF
cdr3_nt: TGCAGTGCTGGAGATCAAGGGGTCAATCAGCCCCAGCATTTT

clone_size: .
v_call: TRBV14
cdr3_length: 13
j_call: TRBJ2-3
d_call: .
cdr3_aa: CASMGRVADTQYF
cdr3_nt: TGTGCCAGCATGGGCAGGGTGGCAGATACGCAGTATTTT